The 32 T cell receptor beta chains listed next were all sequenced from one sample in a study of fetal regulatory T cell absence and autoimmunity. Method: immunoSEQ multiplex PCR; TCRdb's copy keeps in-frame clones and lacks some. The repertoire holds approximately 46,000 clones, with roughly 80% as singletons. What was sequenced was cord blood. The receptors were gathered from a newborn boy with IPEX syndrome.

The rearrangement uses TRBV18 and TRBJ2-5, with 11 bases matching TRBD2. The V and J ends lost 3 bases and 2 bases, in that order; junction bases with no gene match: 5. From germline, CDR1 is KGHSH and CDR2 LQKENI. The length of the CDR3 is 16 residues. CDR3 sequence: CASSPPGLAVQETQYF. CDR3 bases: TGTGCCAGCTCACCCCCGGGACTAGCGGTACAAGAGACCCAGTACTTC.

V and J are TRBV19 and TRBJ2-1, with no clear D. The CDR3 totals 15 residues. Germline-derived CDR1 and CDR2 are LNHDA and SQIVND (reference sequence). V shed 4 bases and J shed 8 bases, with 18 bases lying between them. Written as DNA, the CDR3 is TGTGCCAGTAGTAATAGTTGGGGTCCGGGCGATGAGCAGTTCTTC. Residues: CASSNSWGPGDEQFF.

The V call is TRBV2, the J call TRBJ2-2; TRBD1 aligns across 7 bases. Germline V gene lookup returns CDR1 SNHLY and CDR2 FYNNEI. The trim removed 8 bases at V and 1 base at J, leaving 7 bases unmatched. The CDR3 totals 15 residues. The CDR3 protein is CASGRQGLNTGELFF. The CDR3 DNA reads as TGTGCCAGCGGAAGACAGGGCTTGAACACCGGGGAGCTGTTTTTT.

The chain links TRBV11-2 to TRBJ2-7; TRBD2 aligns across 12 bases. The CDR3 length is 16 residues. The J segment lost 3 bases and the V segment lost 5 bases, leaving 8 bases of the junction unmatched. CDR1 is SGHAT and CDR2 is FQNNGV in the germline V gene. This chain's CDR3 is CASSQGLAGLNYEQYF. The CDR3, as DNA: TGTGCCAGCAGCCAAGGACTAGCGGGGCTTAACTACGAGCAGTACTTC. Full variable domain (missing parts from reference TRBV11-2 and TRBJ2-7): EAGVAQSPRYKIIEKRQSVAFWCNPISGHATLYWYQQILGQGPKLLIQFQNNGVVDDSQLPKDRFSAERLKGVDSTLKIQPAKLEDSAVYLCASSQGLAGLNYEQYFGPGTRLTVT.

The gene calls are TRBV27 and TRBJ1-1, with D uncertain. This CDR3 region has 14 residues. Trimming took off 2 bases at V and 0 bases at J, with 7 bases between the two ends. CDR1 and CDR2 from the germline V gene are MNHEY and SMNVEV (reference sequence). The CDR3 bases are TGTGCCAGCAGTTTAGGGCGCGTGAACACTGAAGCTTTCTTT. Encoded protein: CASSLGRVNTEAFF.

Worth noting for this clone: It is unclear where the CDR3 begins or ends on the DNA, so no DNA is shown, and the CDR3 is as TCRdb lists it. The chain couples TRBV5-5 to TRBJ2-4; TRBD2, the table's D call, lacks a check against the DNA. From its first to its last residue, the CDR3 has 18 amino acids. Germline lookup yields CDR1 SGHKS and CDR2 YYEKEE (reference sequence). The CDR3 here is CASSFLWRTSGAKNIQYF.

As concerns this clone: The junction departs from germline at one end; a sequencing error may be responsible. V is TRBV29-1 and J is TRBJ1-2; D might be TRBD1 (5 bases). This CDR3 has 11 amino acids. CDR1 SQVTM and CDR2 ANQGSEA come from the germline V gene. CDR3 region: CSVEGGEGSFF. CDR3 sequence (DNA): TGCAGCGTTGAGGGTGGGGAGGGGTCCTTCTTC.

This clone was recorded a few times. This chain connects TRBV9 to TRBJ2-3; D call uncertain. Trimming removed 2 bases from V and 0 bases from J, with 10 bases in between. CDR3 length: 15 residues. From germline, CDR1 is SGDLS and CDR2 YYNGEE. CDR3 nucleotides: TGTGCCAGCAGCGTCTGGGGTCGGAGCACAGATACGCAGTATTTT. Translating gives CASSVWGRSTDTQYF. The complete variable domain, with remaining parts taken from reference TRBV9 and TRBJ2-3, reads DSGVTQTPKHLITATGQRVTLRCSPRSGDLSVYWYQQSLDQGLQFLIQYYNGEERAKGNILERFSAQQFPDLHSELNLSSLELGDSALYFCASSVWGRSTDTQYFGPGTRLTVL.

This chain connects TRBV14 to TRBJ2-1; D gene uncertain. Deletions cut 0 bases from V and 2 bases from J, with 8 bases between. The CDR3 covers 15 residues. The germline gives CDR1 SGHDN, CDR2 FVKESK. CDR3 loop: CASSQERPPYNEQFF. DNA of the CDR3: TGTGCCAGCAGCCAAGAGCGGCCCCCCTACAATGAGCAGTTCTTC.

The chain combines TRBV19 with TRBJ2-2; D not resolved. The CDR3 covers 15 residues. Germline CDR1 and CDR2: LNHDA and SQIVND (reference sequence). Trimming took 1 base from V and 0 from J, leaving 6 bases between them. This CDR3 reads CASSIGLTNTGELFF. DNA of the CDR3: TGTGCCAGTAGTATAGGACTTACGAACACCGGGGAGCTGTTTTTT. Supplemented by reference TRBV19 and TRBJ2-2, the full variable domain reads DGGITQSPKYLFRKEGQNVTLSCEQNLNHDAMYWYRQDPGQGLRLIYYSQIVNDFQKGDIAEGYSVSREKKESFPLTVTSAQKNPTAFYLCASSIGLTNTGELFFGEGSRLTVL.

CDR3 in amino acids: CASGLNPGQGNFSGNTIYF. In DNA form, the CDR3 reads TGTGCTAGTGGTTTGAACCCGGGACAGGGAAACTTCTCTGGAAACACCATATATTTT. The V gene is TRBV12-5, the J gene TRBJ1-3; 9 nucleotides align to TRBD1. The CDR3 has 19 amino acids. The germline CDR1 and CDR2 sequences are LGHNT and FRNRAP. The junction had 11 bases not matched to a gene; V was cut back by 2 bases and J by 0 bases.

The chain combines TRBV5-4 with TRBJ2-4; TRBD2 matches 9 bases. Looked up from germline, CDR1 is SGHNT and CDR2 is YYREEE (reference sequence). The CDR3 runs 14 residues. After removal of 4 bases from V and 5 bases from J, the junction contained 4 bases not matched to a gene. CDR3 amino acids: CASSRGGAENIQYF. DNA for the CDR3: TGTGCCAGCAGCCGCGGGGGGGCTGAAAACATTCAGTACTTC.

This clone came up a few times. This chain joins TRBV10-3 and TRBJ2-3; D is ambiguous. CDR1 is ENHRY and CDR2 is SYGVKD in the germline V gene. CDR3 size: 12 residues. Trimming pared 0 bases from V and 2 bases from J, leaving 0 bases between. Here the CDR3 DNA reads TGTGCCATCAGTGAGTCCACAGATACGCAGTATTTT. This encodes CAISESTDTQYF.

The chain recombines TRBV28 with TRBJ2-7; TRBD1 matches at 8 bases. The germline gives CDR1 MDHEN, CDR2 SYDVKM. V lost 6 bases, J lost 1 base, and 11 bases stayed unmatched. The CDR3 has 16 residues. CDR3 DNA: TGTGCCAGCAGGACCTTTAGGACAGGGCTATCCTACGAGCAGTACTTC. Protein sequence: CASRTFRTGLSYEQYF.

This chain uses TRBV29-1 with TRBJ1-1; D gene uncertain. The CDR3 length is 12 residues. Germline lookup yields CDR1 SQVTM and CDR2 ANQGSEA. The ends were cut back, 4 bases at V and 8 bases at J, with 14 bases in the middle. The CDR3 region is CSVATSRTEAFF. The CDR3 DNA reads as TGCAGCGTTGCGACCTCAAGGACGGAAGCTTTCTTT.

The chain uses TRBV2 and TRBJ1-2, with TRBD1 identical over 9 bases. From germline, CDR1 is SNHLY and CDR2 FYNNEI. The trim removed 6 bases at V and 8 bases at J, leaving 4 bases unmatched. The CDR3 extends over 12 amino acids. CDR3 nucleotide sequence: TGTGCCAGCAGCGGACAGGGGCGGGGCTACACCTTC. This gives the protein CASSGQGRGYTF. The full variable domain, in which reference TRBV2 and TRBJ1-2 provide the parts outside the CDR3, is EPEVTQTPSHQVTQMGQEVILRCVPISNHLYFYWYRQILGQKVEFLVSFYNNEISEKSEIFDDQFSVERPDGSNFTLKIRSTKLEDSAMYFCASSGQGRGYTFGSGTRLTVV.

V is TRBV6-4 and J is TRBJ2-3, with 7 bases matching TRBD2. Germline values: CDR1 MRHNA, CDR2 SNTAGT. V dropped 0 bases and J dropped 1; count of bases not matched to a gene: 4. The CDR3 has 16 residues. This CDR3 reads CASSDSSLAGTDTQYF. The CDR3, as DNA: TGTGCCAGCAGTGACTCGAGCCTAGCGGGCACAGATACGCAGTATTTT.

This rearrangement joins TRBV18 to TRBJ2-7, with D uncertain. The CDR3 runs 12 residues. Germline V lookup: CDR1 KGHSH, CDR2 LQKENI. V was clipped by 3 bases and J by 2 bases, with 5 bases between them. The chain's CDR3 is CASSPRTYEQYF. The CDR3 DNA sequence: TGTGCCAGCTCACCGCGTACCTACGAGCAGTACTTC.

This sequence joins TRBV6-5 and TRBJ2-3, with unresolved D. The CDR3 loop spans 13 amino acids. Per the germline V gene, CDR1 is MNHEY and CDR2 is SVGAGI. V lost 8 bases and J lost 5, with 14 bases in between. The CDR3 sequence is CASQLSRRDTQYF. CDR3 coding DNA: TGTGCCAGCCAACTATCCCGCAGAGATACGCAGTATTTT.

V usage is TRBV19 and J usage is TRBJ2-3, with 14 positions matching TRBD2. The CDR3 is 19 amino acids. J gave up 5 bases and V 4 bases, and 14 bases lay outside the gene matches. The germline V gene has CDR1 LNHDA and CDR2 SQIVND (reference sequence). CDR3 sequence reads: CASSTRGLGTSGSIDTQYF. The DNA for the CDR3 is TGTGCCAGTAGTACCAGGGGGCTAGGGACTAGCGGGAGTATAGATACGCAGTATTTT. The variable domain in full, with the rest retrieved from reference TRBV19 and TRBJ2-3, is DGGITQSPKYLFRKEGQNVTLSCEQNLNHDAMYWYRQDPGQGLRLIYYSQIVNDFQKGDIAEGYSVSREKKESFPLTVTSAQKNPTAFYLCASSTRGLGTSGSIDTQYFGPGTRLTVL.

This clone was observed a single time. The CDR3 DNA is TGTGCCAGTAGTGTGCGGACAGCGCCGAACACCGGGGAGCTGTTTTTT. Translated, it gives CASSVRTAPNTGELFF. The V gene is TRBV19, the J gene TRBJ2-2; tentatively, D is TRBD1 (6 bases). Looked up from germline, CDR1 is LNHDA and CDR2 is SQIVND (reference sequence). V dropped 5 bases and J dropped 0 bases, with 13 bases sitting between them. The CDR3 extends over 16 amino acids.

The J gene is TRBJ2-5, the V gene TRBV7-6, with a possible D match to TRBD1 (5 bases). V was shortened by 1 base and J by 5 bases, with 23 bases between the two germline ends. The CDR3 runs 18 residues. The germline V gene has CDR1 SGHVS and CDR2 FNYEAQ. CDR3 bases: TGTGCCAGCAGCTTAGGACCTTTTCGATGGGGCGCTTTTGAGACCCAGTACTTC. As protein: CASSLGPFRWGAFETQYF.

V gene TRBV4-2 combines with J gene TRBJ2-3; 12 bases agree with TRBD2. The ends lost 4 bases at V and 0 bases at J; junction bases unmatched: 2. This CDR3 region has 16 residues. Germline-derived CDR1 and CDR2 are LGHNA and YNFKEQ. In DNA, the CDR3 is TGTGCCAGCAGCCCAGGGACTAGCGGGAGCACAGATACGCAGTATTTT. Protein product: CASSPGTSGSTDTQYF.

This clone was recorded a few times. CDR3 loop: CATQTGSYEQYF. CDR3 DNA sequence: TGTGCCACCCAAACAGGCTCCTACGAGCAGTACTTC. The V and J genes are TRBV2 and TRBJ2-7; D is possibly TRBD1 (5 bases). Germline V gene lookup returns CDR1 SNHLY and CDR2 FYNNEI. The CDR3 covers 12 residues. The V and J ends lost 10 bases and 0 bases respectively, with 10 bases between them.

In its sample, this clone was seen a few times. The chain uses TRBV4-1 and TRBJ1-2; TRBD1 might be the D (5 bases). V was trimmed by 1 base and J by 5 bases, leaving 14 bases between them. The CDR3 sequence is 15 residues long. Germline V gene sequence: CDR1 MGHRA, CDR2 YSYEKL. The CDR3 DNA is TGCGCCAGCAGCCAAGGAACAGCTGGGGCTTATGGCTACACCTTC. Its protein is CASSQGTAGAYGYTF.

The chain recombines TRBV5-4 with TRBJ2-2; no clear D. This CDR3 is 14 amino acids long. V gave up 1 base and J gave up 3 bases, with 7 bases separating them. Per the germline V gene, CDR1 is SGHNT and CDR2 is YYREEE (reference sequence). The DNA of the CDR3 is TGTGCCAGCAGCTTGTCAGGATACACCGGGGAGCTGTTTTTT. Translation: CASSLSGYTGELFF.

The V call is TRBV10-3, the J call TRBJ2-1; D may be TRBD1 (5 bases). V lost 2 bases, J lost 3 bases, and 5 bases lay in between. The CDR3 loop spans 13 amino acids. Germline V lookup: CDR1 ENHRY, CDR2 SYGVKD. Here the CDR3 DNA reads TGTGCCATCAGTGAGGACAGCTACAATGAGCAGTTCTTC. It translates to CAISEDSYNEQFF.

The J gene is TRBJ2-3, the V gene TRBV6-5; D unresolved. This CDR3 has 11 amino acids. Germline CDR1 reads MNHEY; CDR2 reads SVGAGI. Trimming took 6 bases from V and 3 from J, leaving 4 bases between them. In DNA, the CDR3 is TGTGCCAGCAGCTTAACAGATACGCAGTATTTT. Protein sequence: CASSLTDTQYF.

V is TRBV5-6 and J is TRBJ2-1; D perhaps matches TRBD2 (6 bases). The CDR3 covers 16 residues. CDR1 and CDR2 (germline): SGHDT, YYEEEE. Trimming shortened V by 4 bases and J by 0 bases, and 14 bases separated the two germline ends. The CDR3 protein is CASSPLAESSYNEQFF. As DNA, the CDR3 is TGTGCCAGCAGCCCTTTAGCGGAGAGCTCCTACAATGAGCAGTTCTTC.

This chain joins TRBV13 and TRBJ2-7; D possibly corresponds to TRBD1 (5 bases). Germline values: CDR1 PRHDT, CDR2 FYEKMQ (reference sequence). The CDR3 contains 15 residues. V was cut by 6 bases and J by 2 bases, with 17 bases left in between. For the CDR3, the DNA is TGTGCCAGCAGTCTAAGAGGCAGGGTCCCCTACGAGCAGTACTTC. It yields the protein CASSLRGRVPYEQYF.

The chain couples TRBV6-5 to TRBJ2-3; D is unclear. V was shortened by 0 bases and J by 7 bases, with 11 bases between the two germline ends. CDR3 size: 14 residues. The germline CDR1 and CDR2 sequences are MNHEY and SVGAGI. The DNA of the CDR3 is TGTGCCAGCAGTTACTCGCCCCCCCCGAATACGCAGTATTTT. Its protein product is CASSYSPPPNTQYF.

This clone has only a few counts. The chain recombines TRBV4-1 with TRBJ2-7, with TRBD1 matching over 9 bases. Per germline, CDR1 MGHRA and CDR2 YSYEKL. J was trimmed by 2 bases and V by 0 bases; bases with no gene match: 5. The CDR3 consists of 16 residues. In nucleotides, the CDR3 is TGCGCCAGCAGCCAAGATCTCGGACAGGGGACCTACGAGCAGTACTTC. Amino acids: CASSQDLGQGTYEQYF.